The subject of this entry is one T cell receptor (beta chain). Its specificity is unknown. Germline V gene data show CDR1 as SGHDT and CDR2 as YYEEEE. This CDR3 comprises 13 residues. This sample was taken from a study of cytomegalovirus exposure and HLA in healthy donors. Study outcomes and limitations: A few of the chains that were CMV-associated were confirmed in vitro to be specific for CMV antigens. Researchers catalogued some 160 TCR beta chains as cytomegalovirus-associated.

In the PCR, 60 Vbeta and 13 Jbeta primers were used. Sequencing used immunoSEQ multiplex PCR; TCRdb keeps in-frame clones, though not all of them. The repertoire holds roughly 130,000 clones, 80% seen once, with approximately 4% in the top ten. The J gene is TRBJ2-5, the V gene TRBV5-6, with D perhaps matching TRBD1 (7 bases). The J call may be faulty, since TRBJ2-7 better matches the DNA end. The clonotype originates from a woman between 40 and 50 years old in good health and CMV-seronegative. The specimen sequenced was PBMCs. CDR3 in amino acids: CASHPRGVYEQYF. The CDR3 DNA reads as TGTGCCAGCCATCCCAGGGGGGTCTACGAGCAGTACTTC.